This TCR beta chain was sequenced for a study of long-term antiretroviral therapy in people with HIV. Notes on the study in general: HIV repertoires had narrower CDR3 length ranges than controls.

Concerning this clone itself: Its antigen is not known.

CDR1 and CDR2 from the germline V gene are SGHAT and FQNNGV. The CDR3 sequence is 16 residues long. Losses at the gene ends were 5 bases for V and 2 bases for J; bases not matched to a gene: 7. With survey level as its setting, the immunoSEQ assay was v3.0. Sequencing was intended to reach about 35,000-50,000 T-cell genomes per sample. Assay used: immunoSEQ multiplex PCR; TCRdb lists only in-frame clones, some missing. This repertoire shows about 28,000 clones, about nine tenths found once; its top ten account for 7% to 9.5%. The starting material was unsorted PBMCs, obtained 3.2 years before starting antiretroviral therapy. The gene calls are TRBV11-2 and TRBJ2-3; the match to TRBD2 covers 10 bases. The source of this sequence is a man between 45 and 60 years old with HIV. The CDR3 here is CASSETLAGATDTQYF. The CDR3 DNA is TGTGCCAGCAGCGAGACCCTAGCGGGGGCCACAGATACGCAGTATTTT.